Each of the 5 T cell receptor beta chains below was sequenced from the same sample in a study of cytomegalovirus exposure and HLA in healthy donors. PCR primers comprised 60 Vbeta and 13 Jbeta primers. Produced via immunoSEQ multiplex PCR; TCRdb's table is partial and in-frame only. The data contain 70,000 or so clones, 75% to 90% of them singletons. Sequencing input: PBMCs. The source of these receptors is a woman in her 30s in good health and CMV-seronegative.

This chain links TRBV20-1 with TRBJ2-2; no definite D call. Trimming cost V 3 bases and J 6 bases, with 5 bases left between them. The CDR3 is 11 amino acids. Germline loops: CDR1 DFQATT, CDR2 SNEGSKA (reference sequence). The CDR3 loop reads CSASVAGELFF. As DNA, the CDR3 is TGCAGTGCTAGCGTTGCCGGGGAGCTGTTTTTT.

The chain couples TRBV19 to TRBJ2-7; TRBD2 matches 7 bases. Germline lookup yields CDR1 LNHDA and CDR2 SQIVND (reference sequence). V gave up 0 bases and J gave up 4 bases; unmatched junction bases: 6. The CDR3 consists of 15 residues. In nucleotides, the CDR3 is TGTGCCAGTAGTATAGAGGGGGGGGTCCTTTACGAGCAGTACTTC. Protein product: CASSIEGGVLYEQYF.

The chain links TRBV4-3 to TRBJ2-5, with 10 bases lining up with TRBD2. The end of the DNA aligns better with TRBJ2-7, so the J call may be wrong. CDR1 and CDR2 from the germline V gene are LGHNA and YSLEER. There are 17 residues in the CDR3. DNA of the CDR3: TGCGCCAGCAGCCAAGAAGCCCCTAGCGGGAGCCGCTACGAGCAGTACTTC. Its translation is CASSQEAPSGSRYEQYF.

The count of this clone is one. The rearrangement joins TRBV11-2 to TRBJ2-2, with 8 bases identical to TRBD2. From germline, CDR1 is SGHAT and CDR2 FQNNGV. The V and J ends lost 2 bases and 5 bases, in that order; junction bases with no gene match: 7. The CDR3 is 16 amino acids. The CDR3 loop reads CASSLFSGGRTGELFF. The CDR3 nucleotides read TGTGCCAGCAGCTTATTTTCGGGAGGGCGAACCGGGGAGCTGTTTTTT. The full variable domain, in which reference TRBV11-2 and TRBJ2-2 provide the parts outside the CDR3, is EAGVAQSPRYKIIEKRQSVAFWCNPISGHATLYWYQQILGQGPKLLIQFQNNGVVDDSQLPKDRFSAERLKGVDSTLKIQPAKLEDSAVYLCASSLFSGGRTGELFFGEGSRLTVL.

V usage is TRBV6-1 and J usage is TRBJ1-5, with a possible D match to TRBD1 (5 bases). The germline gives CDR1 MNHNS, CDR2 SASEGT. The CDR3 has 16 residues. Trimming took 2 bases from V and 2 from J, leaving 13 bases between them. The CDR3 sequence is CASSEMAGMRNQPQHF. The CDR3 bases are TGTGCCAGCAGTGAAATGGCAGGGATGCGCAATCAGCCCCAGCATTTT.